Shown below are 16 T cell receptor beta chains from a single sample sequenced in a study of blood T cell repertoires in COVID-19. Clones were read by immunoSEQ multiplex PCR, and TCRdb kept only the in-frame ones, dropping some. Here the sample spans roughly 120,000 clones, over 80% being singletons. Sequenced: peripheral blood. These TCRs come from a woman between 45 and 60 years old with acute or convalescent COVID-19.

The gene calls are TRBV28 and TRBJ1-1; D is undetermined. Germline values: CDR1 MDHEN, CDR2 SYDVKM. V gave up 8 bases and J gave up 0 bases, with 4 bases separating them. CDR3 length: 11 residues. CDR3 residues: CASHMNTEAFF. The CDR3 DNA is TGTGCCAGCCACATGAACACTGAAGCTTTCTTT.

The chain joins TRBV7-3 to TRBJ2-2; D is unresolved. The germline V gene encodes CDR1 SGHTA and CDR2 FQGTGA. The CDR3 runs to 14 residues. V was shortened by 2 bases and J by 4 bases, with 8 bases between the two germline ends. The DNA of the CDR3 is TGTGCCAGCAGCTTACGTCACACCACCGGGGAGCTGTTTTTT. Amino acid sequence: CASSLRHTTGELFF.

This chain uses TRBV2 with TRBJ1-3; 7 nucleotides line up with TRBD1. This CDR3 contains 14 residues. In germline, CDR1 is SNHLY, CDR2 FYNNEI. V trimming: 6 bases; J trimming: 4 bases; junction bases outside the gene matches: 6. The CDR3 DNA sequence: TGTGCCAGCAGCGAGGACAGGATGGGAAACACCATATATTTT. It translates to CASSEDRMGNTIYF.

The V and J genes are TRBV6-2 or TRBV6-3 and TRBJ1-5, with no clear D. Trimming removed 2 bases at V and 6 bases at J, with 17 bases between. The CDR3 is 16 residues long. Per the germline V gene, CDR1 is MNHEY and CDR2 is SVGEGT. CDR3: CASSYPKAGKAQPQHF. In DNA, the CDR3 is TGTGCCAGCAGTTACCCCAAGGCAGGCAAGGCTCAGCCCCAGCATTTT.

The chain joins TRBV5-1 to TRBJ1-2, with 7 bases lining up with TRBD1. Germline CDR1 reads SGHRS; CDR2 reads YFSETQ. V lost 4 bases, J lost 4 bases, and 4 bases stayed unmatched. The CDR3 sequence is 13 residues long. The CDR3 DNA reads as TGCGCCAGCAGCCCGGGACAGACCTATGGCTACACCTTC. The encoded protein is CASSPGQTYGYTF.

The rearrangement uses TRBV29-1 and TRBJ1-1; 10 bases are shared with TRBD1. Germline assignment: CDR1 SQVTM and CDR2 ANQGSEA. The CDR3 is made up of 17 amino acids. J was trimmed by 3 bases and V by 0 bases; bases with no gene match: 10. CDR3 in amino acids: CSVEDLRLGTGDTEAFF. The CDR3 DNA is TGCAGCGTTGAAGATCTTCGTTTAGGGACAGGGGACACTGAAGCTTTCTTT.

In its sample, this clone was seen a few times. CDR3: CASSRRTGDSPLHF. CDR3 nucleotide sequence: TGTGCCAGCAGCCGTCGGACAGGAGATTCACCCCTCCACTTT. The chain carries TRBV7-2 and TRBJ1-6; 7 nucleotides agree with TRBD1. This CDR3 has 14 amino acids. CDR1 is SGHTA and CDR2 is FQGNSA in the germline V gene. Germline trimming cut 5 bases from V and 8 bases from J; bases unmatched to any gene: 6. The entire variable domain, with the rest obtained from reference TRBV7-2 and TRBJ1-6, is as follows: GAGVSQSPSNKVTEKGKDVELRCDPISGHTALYWYRQSLGQGLEFLIYFQGNSAPDKSGLPSDRFSAERTGGSVSTLTIQRTQQEDSAVYLCASSRRTGDSPLHFGNGTRLTVT.

The chain's CDR3 is CASSSRPQGEQFF. DNA of the CDR3: TGTGCCAGCAGCTCCAGACCCCAGGGTGAGCAGTTCTTC. The rearrangement joins TRBV7-3 to TRBJ2-1; tentative D call: TRBD1 (5 bases). The germline V gene encodes CDR1 SGHTA and CDR2 FQGTGA. The CDR3 contains 13 residues. Trimming stripped 4 bases from V and 9 bases from J, with 13 bases between. The full variable domain, in which reference TRBV7-3 and TRBJ2-1 provide the parts outside the CDR3, is GAGVSQTPSNKVTEKGKYVELRCDPISGHTALYWYRQSLGQGPEFLIYFQGTGAADDSGLPNDRFFAVRPEGSVSTLKIQRTERGDSAVYLCASSSRPQGEQFFGPGTRLTVL.

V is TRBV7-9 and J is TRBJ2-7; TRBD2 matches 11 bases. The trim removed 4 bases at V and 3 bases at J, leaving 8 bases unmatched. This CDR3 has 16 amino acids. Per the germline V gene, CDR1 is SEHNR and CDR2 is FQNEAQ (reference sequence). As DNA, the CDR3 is TGTGCCAGCAGCTCCGGGACTAGCGGATATAACTACGAGCAGTACTTC. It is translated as CASSSGTSGYNYEQYF. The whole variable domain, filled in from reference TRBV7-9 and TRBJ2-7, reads DTGVSQNPRHKITKRGQNVTFRCDPISEHNRLYWYRQTLGQGPEFLTYFQNEAQLEKSRLLSDRFSAERPKGSFSTLEIQRTEQGDSAMYLCASSSGTSGYNYEQYFGPGTRLTVT.

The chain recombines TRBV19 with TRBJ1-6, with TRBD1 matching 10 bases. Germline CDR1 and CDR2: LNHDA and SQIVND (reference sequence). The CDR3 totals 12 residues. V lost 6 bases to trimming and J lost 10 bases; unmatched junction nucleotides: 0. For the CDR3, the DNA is TGTGCCAGTAGGGACAGGGGGTCACCCCTCCACTTT. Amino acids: CASRDRGSPLHF.

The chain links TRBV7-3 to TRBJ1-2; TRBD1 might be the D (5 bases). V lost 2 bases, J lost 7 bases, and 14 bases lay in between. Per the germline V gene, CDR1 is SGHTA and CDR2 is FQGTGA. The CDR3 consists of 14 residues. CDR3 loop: CASSLLGTGGGYTF. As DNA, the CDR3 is TGTGCCAGCAGCTTATTGGGGACTGGGGGTGGCTACACCTTC.

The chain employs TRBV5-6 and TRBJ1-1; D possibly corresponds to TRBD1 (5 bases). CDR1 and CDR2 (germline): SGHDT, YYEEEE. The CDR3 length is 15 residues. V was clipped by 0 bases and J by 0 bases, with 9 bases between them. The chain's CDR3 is CASSLAGRMNTEAFF. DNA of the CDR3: TGTGCCAGCAGCTTGGCAGGGAGGATGAACACTGAAGCTTTCTTT.

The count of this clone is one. Here the CDR3 reads CASSLGSAGDTDTQYF. In nucleotides, the CDR3 is TGTGCCAGCAGTTTAGGTTCGGCAGGGGACACAGATACGCAGTATTTT. The chain uses TRBV28 and TRBJ2-3, with D tentatively TRBD1 (6 bases). Germline CDR1 is MDHEN and CDR2 is SYDVKM. V was cut by 2 bases and J by 2 bases, with 14 bases left in between. The CDR3 runs 16 residues.

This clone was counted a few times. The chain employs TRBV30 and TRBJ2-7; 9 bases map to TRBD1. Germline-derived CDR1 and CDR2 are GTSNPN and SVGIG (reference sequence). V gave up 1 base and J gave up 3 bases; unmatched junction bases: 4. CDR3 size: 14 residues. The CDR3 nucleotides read TGTGCCTGGAGTGCGGGACAGGGCTACTACGAGCAGTACTTC. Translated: CAWSAGQGYYEQYF.

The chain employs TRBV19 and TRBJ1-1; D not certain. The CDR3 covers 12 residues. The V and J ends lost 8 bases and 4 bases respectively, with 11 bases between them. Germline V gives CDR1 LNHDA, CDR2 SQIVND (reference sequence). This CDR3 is CASAEGGTEAFF. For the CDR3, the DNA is TGTGCCAGTGCGGAGGGTGGCACTGAAGCTTTCTTT.

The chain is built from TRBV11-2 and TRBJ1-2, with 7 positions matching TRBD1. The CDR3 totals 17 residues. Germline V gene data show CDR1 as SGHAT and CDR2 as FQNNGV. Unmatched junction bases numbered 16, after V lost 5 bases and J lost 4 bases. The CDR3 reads CASSQSNDRQGFYGYTF. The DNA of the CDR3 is TGTGCCAGCAGCCAATCAAACGATCGACAGGGTTTCTATGGCTACACCTTC.